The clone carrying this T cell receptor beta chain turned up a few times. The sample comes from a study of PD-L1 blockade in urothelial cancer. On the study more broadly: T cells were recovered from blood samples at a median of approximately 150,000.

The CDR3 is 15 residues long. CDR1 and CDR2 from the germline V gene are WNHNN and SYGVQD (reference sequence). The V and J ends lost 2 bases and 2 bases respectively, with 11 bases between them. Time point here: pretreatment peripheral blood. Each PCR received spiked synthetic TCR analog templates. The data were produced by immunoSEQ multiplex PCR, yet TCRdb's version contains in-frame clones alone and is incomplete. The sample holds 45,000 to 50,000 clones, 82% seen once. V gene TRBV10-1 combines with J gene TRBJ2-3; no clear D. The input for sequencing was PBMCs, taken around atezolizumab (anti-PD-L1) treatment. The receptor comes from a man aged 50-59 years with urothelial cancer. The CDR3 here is CASSEAGRPTDTQYF. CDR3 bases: TGCGCCAGCAGTGAGGCCGGCAGGCCCACAGATACGCAGTATTTT.